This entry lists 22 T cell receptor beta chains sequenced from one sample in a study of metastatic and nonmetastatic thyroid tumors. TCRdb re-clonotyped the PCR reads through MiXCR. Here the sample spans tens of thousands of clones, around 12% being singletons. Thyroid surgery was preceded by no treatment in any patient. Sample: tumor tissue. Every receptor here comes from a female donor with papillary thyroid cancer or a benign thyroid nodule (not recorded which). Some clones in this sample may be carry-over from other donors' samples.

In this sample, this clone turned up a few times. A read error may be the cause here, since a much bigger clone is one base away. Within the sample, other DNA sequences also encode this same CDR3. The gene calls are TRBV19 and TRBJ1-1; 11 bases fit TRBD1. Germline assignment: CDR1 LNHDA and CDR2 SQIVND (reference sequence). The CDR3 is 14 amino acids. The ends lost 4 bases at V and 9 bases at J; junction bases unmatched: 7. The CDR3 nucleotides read TGTGCCAGTAGTACCATGATGGACAGGGGGCAAGCTTTCTTT. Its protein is CASSTMMDRGQAFF. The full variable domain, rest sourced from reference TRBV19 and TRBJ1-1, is DGGITQSPKYLFRKEGQNVTLSCEQNLNHDAMYWYRQDPGQGLRLIYYSQIVNDFQKGDIAEGYSVSREKKESFPLTVTSAQKNPTAFYLCASSTMMDRGQAFFGQGTRLTVV.

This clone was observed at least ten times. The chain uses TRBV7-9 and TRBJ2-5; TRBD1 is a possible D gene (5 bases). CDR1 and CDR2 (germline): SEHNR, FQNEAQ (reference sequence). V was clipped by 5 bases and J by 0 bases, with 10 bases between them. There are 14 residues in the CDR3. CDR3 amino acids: CASSHKGYQETQYF. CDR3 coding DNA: TGTGCCAGCAGCCACAAGGGGTACCAAGAGACCCAGTACTTC.

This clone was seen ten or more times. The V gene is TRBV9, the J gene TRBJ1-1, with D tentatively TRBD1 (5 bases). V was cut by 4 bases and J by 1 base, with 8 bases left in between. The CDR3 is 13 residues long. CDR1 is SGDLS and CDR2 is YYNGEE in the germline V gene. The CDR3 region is CASSRDWNTEAFF. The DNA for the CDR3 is TGTGCCAGCAGCCGGGACTGGAACACTGAAGCTTTCTTT.

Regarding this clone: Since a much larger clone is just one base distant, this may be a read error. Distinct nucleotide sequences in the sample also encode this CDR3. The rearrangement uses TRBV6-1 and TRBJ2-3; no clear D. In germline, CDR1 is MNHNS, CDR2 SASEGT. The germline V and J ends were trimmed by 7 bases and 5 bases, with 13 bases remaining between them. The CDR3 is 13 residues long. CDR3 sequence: CASTLTALDTQYF. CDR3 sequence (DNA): TGTGCCAGCACCCTTACGGCCTTAGATACGCAGTATTTT.

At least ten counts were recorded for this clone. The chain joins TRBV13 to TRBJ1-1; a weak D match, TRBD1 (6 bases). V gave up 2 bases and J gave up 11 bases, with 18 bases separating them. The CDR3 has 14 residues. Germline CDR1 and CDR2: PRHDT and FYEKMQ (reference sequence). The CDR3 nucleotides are TGTGCCAGCAGCTTAAAGGGCAGGGGACCTAACGCTTTCTTT. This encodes CASSLKGRGPNAFF.

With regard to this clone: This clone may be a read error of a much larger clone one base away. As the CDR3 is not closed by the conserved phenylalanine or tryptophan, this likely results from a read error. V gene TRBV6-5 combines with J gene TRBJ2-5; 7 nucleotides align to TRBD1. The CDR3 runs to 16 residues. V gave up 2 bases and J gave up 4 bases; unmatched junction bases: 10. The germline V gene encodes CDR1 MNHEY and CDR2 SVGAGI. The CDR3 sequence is CASSYVKQGLGETQYL. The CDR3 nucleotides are TGTGCCAGCAGTTACGTCAAACAGGGGTTAGGAGAGACCCAGTACCTC.

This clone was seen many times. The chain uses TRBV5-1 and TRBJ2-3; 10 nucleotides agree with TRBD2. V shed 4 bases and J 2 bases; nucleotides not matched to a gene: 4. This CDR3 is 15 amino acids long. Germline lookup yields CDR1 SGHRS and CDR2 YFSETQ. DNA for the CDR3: TGCGCCAGCAGCCTTACTAGCGGGAACACAGATACGCAGTATTTT. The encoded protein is CASSLTSGNTDTQYF.

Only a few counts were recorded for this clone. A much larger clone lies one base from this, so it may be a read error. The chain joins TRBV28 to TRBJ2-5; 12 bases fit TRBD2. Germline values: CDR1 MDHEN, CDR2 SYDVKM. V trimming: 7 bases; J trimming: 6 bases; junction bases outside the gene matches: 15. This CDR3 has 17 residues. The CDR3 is CASIRLPLAGGPKTQYF. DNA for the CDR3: TGTGCCAGCATCCGCCTCCCCCTAGCGGGAGGGCCGAAGACCCAGTACTTC.

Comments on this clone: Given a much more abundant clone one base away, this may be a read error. For the CDR3, the DNA is TGTGCCACCAGTGACACTGACAGAGCCAAAGGCACAGATACGCAGTATTTT. This codes for CATSDTDRAKGTDTQYF. The V and J genes are TRBV24-1 and TRBJ2-3; D is possibly TRBD1 (5 bases). The CDR3 contains 17 residues. Trimming shortened V by 4 bases and J by 1 base, and 17 bases separated the two germline ends. From germline, CDR1 is KGHDR and CDR2 SFDVKD.

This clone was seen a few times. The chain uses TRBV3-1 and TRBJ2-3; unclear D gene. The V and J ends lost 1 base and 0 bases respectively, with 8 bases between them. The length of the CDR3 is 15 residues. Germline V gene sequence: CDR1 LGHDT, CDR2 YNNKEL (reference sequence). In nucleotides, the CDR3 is TGTGCCAGCAGCCAAGCTAGAACTAGCACAGATACGCAGTATTTT. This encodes CASSQARTSTDTQYF.

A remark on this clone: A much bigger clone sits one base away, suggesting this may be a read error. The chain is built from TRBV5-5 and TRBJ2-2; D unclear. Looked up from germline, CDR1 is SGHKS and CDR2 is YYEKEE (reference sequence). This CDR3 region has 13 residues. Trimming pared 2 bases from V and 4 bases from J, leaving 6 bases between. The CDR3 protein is CASSFVSTGELFF. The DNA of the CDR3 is TGTGCCAGCAGCTTTGTGAGCACCGGGGAGCTGTTTTTT.

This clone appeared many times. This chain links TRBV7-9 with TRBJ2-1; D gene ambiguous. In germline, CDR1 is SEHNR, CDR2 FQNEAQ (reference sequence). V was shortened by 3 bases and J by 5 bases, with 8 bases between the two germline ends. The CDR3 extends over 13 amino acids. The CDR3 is CASSFGGNNEQFF. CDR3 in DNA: TGTGCCAGCAGCTTCGGTGGGAACAATGAGCAGTTCTTC.

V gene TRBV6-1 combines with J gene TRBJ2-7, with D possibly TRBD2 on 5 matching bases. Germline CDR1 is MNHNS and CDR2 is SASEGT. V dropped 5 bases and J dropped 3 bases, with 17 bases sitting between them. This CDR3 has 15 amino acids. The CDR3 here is CASSHGVYDVYEQYF. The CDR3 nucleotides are TGTGCCAGCAGTCACGGGGTTTACGACGTCTACGAGCAGTACTTC.

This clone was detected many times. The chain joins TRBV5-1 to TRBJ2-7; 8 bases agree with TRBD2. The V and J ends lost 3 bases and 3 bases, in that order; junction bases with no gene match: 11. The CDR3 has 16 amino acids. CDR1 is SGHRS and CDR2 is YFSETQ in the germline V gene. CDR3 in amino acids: CASSWAPGLGVYEQYF. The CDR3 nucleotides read TGCGCCAGCAGCTGGGCCCCGGGACTAGGAGTCTACGAGCAGTACTTC. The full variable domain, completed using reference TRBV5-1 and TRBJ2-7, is KAGVTQTPRYLIKTRGQQVTLSCSPISGHRSVSWYQQTPGQGLQFLFEYFSETQRNKGNFPGRFSGRQFSNSRSEMNVSTLELGDSALYLCASSWAPGLGVYEQYFGPGTRLTVT.

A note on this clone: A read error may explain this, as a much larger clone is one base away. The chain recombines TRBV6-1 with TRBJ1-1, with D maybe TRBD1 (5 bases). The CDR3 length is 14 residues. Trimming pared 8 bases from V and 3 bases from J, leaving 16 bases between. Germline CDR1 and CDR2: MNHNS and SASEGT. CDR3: CASALVGGYTEAFF. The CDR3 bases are TGTGCCAGCGCCTTGGTGGGGGGGTACACTGAAGCTTTCTTT.

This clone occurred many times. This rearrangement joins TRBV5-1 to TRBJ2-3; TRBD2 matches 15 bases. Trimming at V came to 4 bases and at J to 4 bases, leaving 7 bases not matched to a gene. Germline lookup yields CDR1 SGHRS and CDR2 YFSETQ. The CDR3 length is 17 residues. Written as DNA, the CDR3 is TGCGCCAGCAGCGACGGACTAGCGGGAGGGTTGGCAGATACGCAGTATTTT. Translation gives CASSDGLAGGLADTQYF.

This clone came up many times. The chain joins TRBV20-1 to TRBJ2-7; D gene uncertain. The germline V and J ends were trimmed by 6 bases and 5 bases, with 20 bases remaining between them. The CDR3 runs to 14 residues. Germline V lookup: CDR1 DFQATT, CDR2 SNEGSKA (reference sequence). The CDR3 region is CSAKGLLRVHEQYF. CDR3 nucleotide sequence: TGCAGTGCCAAGGGCCTCCTAAGAGTCCACGAGCAGTACTTC.

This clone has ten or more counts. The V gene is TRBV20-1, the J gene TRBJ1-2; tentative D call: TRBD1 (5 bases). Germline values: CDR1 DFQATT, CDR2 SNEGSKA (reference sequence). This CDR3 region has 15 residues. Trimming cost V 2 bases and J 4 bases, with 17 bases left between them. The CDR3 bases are TGCAGTGCTAGAAGAGCGGGGGGTCTCGGCTATGGCTACACCTTC. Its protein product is CSARRAGGLGYGYTF.

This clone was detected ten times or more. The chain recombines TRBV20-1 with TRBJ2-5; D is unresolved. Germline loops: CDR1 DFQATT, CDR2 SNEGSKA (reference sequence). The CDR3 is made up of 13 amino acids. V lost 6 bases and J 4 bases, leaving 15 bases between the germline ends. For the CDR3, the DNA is TGCAGTGCCAAAGAGGCCGTGGGAGAGACCCAGTACTTC. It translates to CSAKEAVGETQYF.

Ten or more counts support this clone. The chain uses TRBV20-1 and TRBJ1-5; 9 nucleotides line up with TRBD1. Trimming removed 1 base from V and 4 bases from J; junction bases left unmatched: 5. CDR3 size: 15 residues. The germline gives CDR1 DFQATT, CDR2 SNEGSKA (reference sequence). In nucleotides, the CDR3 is TGCAGTGCTAGAGTGAGGGACAGGGTGAATCAGCCCCAGCATTTT. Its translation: CSARVRDRVNQPQHF.

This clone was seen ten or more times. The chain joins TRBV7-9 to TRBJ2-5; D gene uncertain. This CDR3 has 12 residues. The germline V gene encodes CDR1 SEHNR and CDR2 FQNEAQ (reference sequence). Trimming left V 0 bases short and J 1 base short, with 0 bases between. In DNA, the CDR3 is TGTGCCAGCAGCTTAGCCCAAGAGACCCAGTACTTC. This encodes CASSLAQETQYF. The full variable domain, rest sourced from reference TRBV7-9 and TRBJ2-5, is DTGVSQNPRHKITKRGQNVTFRCDPISEHNRLYWYRQTLGQGPEFLTYFQNEAQLEKSRLLSDRFSAERPKGSFSTLEIQRTEQGDSAMYLCASSLAQETQYFGPGTRLLVL.

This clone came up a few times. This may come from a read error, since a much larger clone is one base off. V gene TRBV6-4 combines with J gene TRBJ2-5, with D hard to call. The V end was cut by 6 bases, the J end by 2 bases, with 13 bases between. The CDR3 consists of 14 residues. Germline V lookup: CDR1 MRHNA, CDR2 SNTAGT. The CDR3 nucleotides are TGTGCCAGCAGCCCACTCAGGCGTCAAGAGACCCAGTACTTC. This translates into CASSPLRRQETQYF.